Detailed here is one T cell receptor beta chain. The sample comes from a study of control samples from healthy donors and cancer patients. Germline V gives CDR1 LNHDA, CDR2 SQIVND (reference sequence). V shed 4 bases and J shed 7 bases, with 5 bases lying between them. The CDR3 has 12 amino acids. TCRdb's copy holds only in-frame clones and misses some; the assay was immunoSEQ multiplex PCR. The sample lists 150,000 or so clones, 92% occurring once. The chain combines TRBV19 with TRBJ1-6, with unresolved D. Source material: blood. The TCR was taken from a woman aged 25-40 years in good health. The CDR3 bases are TGTGCCAGTAGTACGGGGAATTCACCCCTCCACTTT. Translating gives CASSTGNSPLHF.